This TCR beta chain was sequenced for a study of shared clonotypes between healthy human individuals. Those who donated, Caucasian adults without exception, all lived in Nashville, Tennessee. The assay was immunoSEQ multiplex PCR, and TCRdb's table has in-frame clones only and misses some. The sample records 2 million to 2.5 million clones, 93% being singletons. Deletions cut 2 bases from V and 3 bases from J, with 17 bases between. The V gene's germline CDR1 is MNHEY and CDR2 SMNVEV (reference sequence). The CDR3 totals 17 residues. This clonotype originated in a man aged 18 to 35 in good health. Some clones in this sample may be carry-over from other donors' samples. Source material: naive CD4+ T cells from PBMCs. Documented subset: CD45RA+ positively selected. V usage is TRBV27 and J usage is TRBJ1-5, with a possible D match to TRBD1 (6 bases). The CDR3 DNA is TGTGCCAGCAGTTTAGCCCCGACAGGTGTTGTCAATCAGCCCCAGCATTTT. It codes for CASSLAPTGVVNQPQHF.